The T cell receptor beta chain under discussion was sequenced for a study of T cell changes during pregnancy in multiple sclerosis. For this clone: One end of the junction is discordant with germline, which a read error may explain.

Libraries were prepared by immunoSEQ multiplex PCR; TCRdb keeps only in-frame clonotypes and omits some of them. The sample has about 43,000 clones; around 90% are singletons. The CDR3 has 14 residues. Per germline, CDR1 SSHAT and CDR2 FNYEAQ (reference sequence). The chain has TRBV7-7 and TRBJ2-5; 8 positions match TRBD2. The source is a female donor in good health, enrolled as a control in a pregnancy study. The specimen was peripheral blood, collected in the second trimester of pregnancy. The CDR3 protein is CASSPAGGRETQYF. CDR3 nucleotide sequence: TGTGCTAGCAGCCCTGCGGGGGGCCGTGAGACCCAGTACTTC.